A selection of T cell receptor beta chains follows, all from one sample in a study of cytomegalovirus exposure and HLA in healthy donors. The repertoire was sequenced with immunoSEQ multiplex PCR; TCRdb's copy has only in-frame clones and lacks some. The table shows some 120,000 clones, with 60% to 85% occurring only once. Sequencing was done on a sample of PBMCs. Receptor source: a woman younger than 30 in good health and CMV-seronegative. Each CDR3 is given with its conserved first and last residue. Each record gives: clone size, J gene, V gene, D gene, CDR3 DNA, CDR3 protein. The D gene is left open where the match is weak. Only part of the rows carry a size: once, few, many, or a class if the clone is expanded.

clone size: once
J gene: TRBJ2-2
V gene: TRBV6-1
D gene: TRBD2
CDR3 DNA: TGTGCCAGCAGTCCCGGGGGGGGCAGGACCGGGGAGCTGTTTTTT
CDR3 protein: CASSPGGGRTGELFF

clone size: NA
J gene: TRBJ1-1
V gene: TRBV5-1
D gene: TRBD1
CDR3 DNA: TGCGCCAGCAGCCGGGGACAGTTGAACACTGAAGCTTTCTTT
CDR3 protein: CASSRGQLNTEAFF

clone size: NA
J gene: TRBJ2-3
V gene: TRBV27
D gene: NA
CDR3 DNA: TGTGCCAGCAGTAGGGGACAAATGGCAGATACGCAGTATTTT
CDR3 protein: CASSRGQMADTQYF

clone size: NA
J gene: TRBJ1-1
V gene: TRBV2
D gene: NA
CDR3 DNA: TGTGCCAGCAGGGCAGGGTCGAGCACTGAAGCTTTCTTT
CDR3 protein: CASRAGSSTEAFF

clone size: NA
J gene: TRBJ1-1
V gene: TRBV20-1
D gene: NA
CDR3 DNA: TGCAGTTCGGACTGGAACACTGAAGCTTTCTTT
CDR3 protein: CSSDWNTEAFF

clone size: NA
J gene: TRBJ2-7
V gene: TRBV30
D gene: TRBD1
CDR3 DNA: TGTGCCTGGACCAAATGGGACAGGGCTTCTTCCTACGAGCAGTACTTC
CDR3 protein: CAWTKWDRASSYEQYF

clone size: NA
J gene: TRBJ2-7
V gene: TRBV7-2
D gene: NA
CDR3 DNA: TGTGCCAGCAGCTTAGCCGCGACATTGTACTCCTACGAGCAGTACTTC
CDR3 protein: CASSLAATLYSYEQYF

clone size: few
J gene: TRBJ1-5
V gene: TRBV19
D gene: NA
CDR3 DNA: TGTGCCAGTAGTGAGCAGGGAGGACAGCCCCAGCATTTT
CDR3 protein: CASSEQGGQPQHF

clone size: few
J gene: TRBJ2-1
V gene: TRBV6-5
D gene: TRBD2
CDR3 DNA: TGTGCCAGCGCCTCTAGCGGGGCCTTTATCGTGGGGCAGTTCTTC
CDR3 protein: CASASSGAFIVGQFF

clone size: NA
J gene: TRBJ2-7
V gene: TRBV5-6
D gene: NA
CDR3 DNA: TGTGCCAGCAGCCTGGGCAGCTCCTACGAGCAGTACTTC
CDR3 protein: CASSLGSSYEQYF

clone size: NA
J gene: TRBJ1-1
V gene: TRBV6-5
D gene: NA
CDR3 DNA: TGTGCCAGCAGAAGGGGGGGGTGGACTGAAGCTTTCTTT
CDR3 protein: CASRRGGWTEAFF

clone size: NA
J gene: TRBJ1-6
V gene: TRBV30
D gene: NA
CDR3 DNA: TGTGCCTTGCGAGCGGGTTCACCCCTCCACTTT
CDR3 protein: CALRAGSPLHF

clone size: NA
J gene: TRBJ2-3
V gene: TRBV5-1
D gene: NA
CDR3 DNA: TGCGCCAGCAGCCGCAGTTATAGCACAGATACGCAGTATTTT
CDR3 protein: CASSRSYSTDTQYF

clone size: NA
J gene: TRBJ2-5
V gene: TRBV9
D gene: NA
CDR3 DNA: TGTGCCAGCAGCGTAGCCGGGCTAGGGGGGGGAGAGACCCAGTACTTC
CDR3 protein: CASSVAGLGGGETQYF

clone size: NA
J gene: TRBJ1-2
V gene: TRBV2
D gene: NA
CDR3 DNA: TGTGCCAGCAGTGGTACAGTTAACTATGGCTACACCTTC
CDR3 protein: CASSGTVNYGYTF

clone size: few
J gene: TRBJ1-1
V gene: TRBV19
D gene: TRBD1
CDR3 DNA: TGTGCCAGTAGTGCTATGACAGGGGGCAACACTGAAGCTTTCTTT
CDR3 protein: CASSAMTGGNTEAFF

clone size: NA
J gene: TRBJ1-1
V gene: TRBV19
D gene: TRBD1
CDR3 DNA: TGTGCCAGTAGTTTCTCCGGGACAGCGACGAACACTGAAGCTTTCTTT
CDR3 protein: CASSFSGTATNTEAFF

clone size: once
J gene: TRBJ2-3
V gene: TRBV14
D gene: TRBD1
CDR3 DNA: TGTGCCAGCAGCCAAATCACGGGACAGGGCTCTACGCAGTATTTT
CDR3 protein: CASSQITGQGSTQYF

clone size: NA
J gene: TRBJ1-5
V gene: TRBV10-3
D gene: NA
CDR3 DNA: TGTGCCATCGAAGGGGGAGGGTATGACAATCAGCCCCAGCATTTT
CDR3 protein: CAIEGGGYDNQPQHF

clone size: NA
J gene: TRBJ1-1
V gene: TRBV27
D gene: TRBD1
CDR3 DNA: TGTGCCAGCAGTGACAGGGTCTCTTACATTGAAGCTTTCTTT
CDR3 protein: CASSDRVSYIEAFF

clone size: once
J gene: TRBJ2-1
V gene: TRBV5-1
D gene: TRBD2
CDR3 DNA: TGCGCCAGCAGCATCCTCAGCGGGGAATCCTACAATGAGCAGTTCTTC
CDR3 protein: CASSILSGESYNEQFF

clone size: NA
J gene: TRBJ1-1
V gene: TRBV5-1
D gene: NA
CDR3 DNA: TGCGCCAGCAGCTTCTCAGGGAGCGGGGGCACTGAAGCTTTCTTT
CDR3 protein: CASSFSGSGGTEAFF

clone size: NA
J gene: TRBJ1-2
V gene: TRBV6-5
D gene: TRBD1
CDR3 DNA: TGTGCCAGCAGTAGTTCAGGGGGGAACTATGGCTACACCTTC
CDR3 protein: CASSSSGGNYGYTF

clone size: few
J gene: TRBJ2-5
V gene: TRBV5-1
D gene: NA
CDR3 DNA: TGCGCCAGCAGCTTGGGTGGGGGGGCCCAAGAGACCCAGTACTTC
CDR3 protein: CASSLGGGAQETQYF

clone size: NA
J gene: TRBJ2-7
V gene: TRBV5-6
D gene: TRBD2
CDR3 DNA: TGTGCCAGCAGCTGGACGGCTAGCGGGGTGTACGAGCAGTACTTC
CDR3 protein: CASSWTASGVYEQYF

clone size: NA
J gene: TRBJ1-1
V gene: TRBV5-1
D gene: TRBD1
CDR3 DNA: TGCGCCAGCGGAGGACAGGGGGCGAGGATCCCTGAAGCTTTCTTT
CDR3 protein: CASGGQGARIPEAFF

clone size: NA
J gene: TRBJ1-2
V gene: TRBV5-1
D gene: TRBD1
CDR3 DNA: TGCGCCAGCAGCTTACCAGGGGGAGGCTACACCTTC
CDR3 protein: CASSLPGGGYTF

clone size: few
J gene: TRBJ1-1
V gene: TRBV6-1
D gene: NA
CDR3 DNA: TGTGCCAGCACAGGGATCTTGGACACTGAAGCTTTCTTT
CDR3 protein: CASTGILDTEAFF

clone size: NA
J gene: TRBJ2-3
V gene: TRBV5-1
D gene: NA
CDR3 DNA: TGCGCCAGCAGCACGGGGGAAGGACGGACAGATACGCAGTATTTT
CDR3 protein: CASSTGEGRTDTQYF

clone size: NA
J gene: TRBJ1-3
V gene: TRBV5-4
D gene: NA
CDR3 DNA: TGTGCCAGCAGCTTGAAGGGAGGGGCCTCTGGAAACACCATATATTTT
CDR3 protein: CASSLKGGASGNTIYF

clone size: NA
J gene: TRBJ2-5
V gene: TRBV4-2
D gene: NA
CDR3 DNA: TGTGCCAGCAGCAAGTTCGAGGGTGAGACCCAGTACTTC
CDR3 protein: CASSKFEGETQYF

clone size: NA
J gene: TRBJ1-6
V gene: TRBV6-5
D gene: NA
CDR3 DNA: TGTGCCAGCAGTTACAGCTTGAGTAATTCACCCCTCCACTTT
CDR3 protein: CASSYSLSNSPLHF

clone size: NA
J gene: TRBJ1-1
V gene: TRBV2
D gene: NA
CDR3 DNA: TGTGCCAGCAGTGACATTGCGTCCTTCATGAACACTGAAGCTTTCTTT
CDR3 protein: CASSDIASFMNTEAFF

clone size: once
J gene: TRBJ2-7
V gene: TRBV28
D gene: TRBD1
CDR3 DNA: TGTGCCAGCAGTTCCGCCATGCAGGGGGCGAACGAGCAGTACTTC
CDR3 protein: CASSSAMQGANEQYF

clone size: NA
J gene: TRBJ2-1
V gene: TRBV7-9
D gene: TRBD1
CDR3 DNA: TGTGCCAGCAGCTTATCTCAGGGGGCCGGCAACAATGAGCAGTTCTTC
CDR3 protein: CASSLSQGAGNNEQFF

clone size: NA
J gene: TRBJ1-1
V gene: TRBV27
D gene: TRBD1
CDR3 DNA: TGTGCCAGCAGTTTATCTTCAGGGGGATGGACTGAAGCTTTCTTT
CDR3 protein: CASSLSSGGWTEAFF

clone size: NA
J gene: TRBJ2-7
V gene: TRBV6-1
D gene: TRBD1
CDR3 DNA: TGTGCCATCCCCGGGACAGGGACCTACGAGCAGTACTTC
CDR3 protein: CAIPGTGTYEQYF

clone size: NA
J gene: TRBJ2-1
V gene: TRBV2
D gene: TRBD1
CDR3 DNA: TGTGCCAGCAGTGGTCAGGGGGCAGGGAATGAGCAGTTCTTC
CDR3 protein: CASSGQGAGNEQFF

clone size: NA
J gene: TRBJ1-2
V gene: TRBV11-2
D gene: TRBD1
CDR3 DNA: TGTGCCAGCAGCCCGGGACAGGGGATATGGGATGGCTACACCTTC
CDR3 protein: CASSPGQGIWDGYTF

clone size: NA
J gene: TRBJ2-3
V gene: TRBV2
D gene: TRBD2
CDR3 DNA: TGTGCCAGCAGTGGCGAGGGCGGGAGAACAGATACGCAGTATTTT
CDR3 protein: CASSGEGGRTDTQYF

clone size: NA
J gene: TRBJ1-1
V gene: TRBV5-4
D gene: TRBD1
CDR3 DNA: TGTGCCAGCAGCTCGTCGTGGGGACAGGGGGCTACTGAAGCTTTCTTT
CDR3 protein: CASSSSWGQGATEAFF

clone size: NA
J gene: TRBJ2-6
V gene: TRBV9
D gene: NA
CDR3 DNA: TGTGCCAGCAGCGACCGGGGGGCCAACGTCCTGACTTTC
CDR3 protein: CASSDRGANVLTF

clone size: NA
J gene: TRBJ1-3
V gene: TRBV4-1
D gene: TRBD1
CDR3 DNA: TGCGCCAGCAGCACTCGACAGGGGATAACTGGAAACACCATATATTTT
CDR3 protein: CASSTRQGITGNTIYF

clone size: few
J gene: TRBJ2-5
V gene: TRBV7-9
D gene: NA
CDR3 DNA: TGTGCCAGCAGTCGGTTACAGGGTTTCGGGGTCGAAGAGACCCAGTACTTC
CDR3 protein: CASSRLQGFGVEETQYF

clone size: once
J gene: TRBJ1-1
V gene: TRBV7-2
D gene: NA
CDR3 DNA: TGTGCCAGCAGCTTTCGGGCAGGGGTCTACACTGAAGCTTTCTTT
CDR3 protein: CASSFRAGVYTEAFF